Listed here are 20 T cell receptor beta chains from one sample, sequenced in a study of cytomegalovirus exposure and HLA in healthy donors. PCR used 60 Vbeta primers and 13 Jbeta primers. The protocol was immunoSEQ multiplex PCR, while the TCRdb copy is restricted to in-frame clones and leaves out a portion. The repertoire holds over 45,000 clones, with around 81% as singletons. What was sequenced was PBMCs. These receptors came from a boy between 10 and 17 years old in good health and CMV-seropositive.

The J gene is TRBJ2-7, the V gene TRBV7-6, with 7 positions matching TRBD1. The V segment lost 4 bases and the J segment 3 bases; nucleotides outside the gene matches: 6. The length of the CDR3 is 14 residues. Germline assignment: CDR1 SGHVS and CDR2 FNYEAQ. The CDR3 here is CASSSRDSSYEQYF. The CDR3 DNA reads TGTGCCAGCAGCTCCCGGGACAGCAGCTACGAGCAGTACTTC. Together with reference TRBV7-6 and TRBJ2-7, the CDR3 gives the full variable domain: GAGVSQSPRYKVTKRGQDVALRCDPISGHVSLYWYRQALGQGPEFLTYFNYEAQQDKSGLPNDRFSAERPEGSISTLTIQRTEQRDSAMYRCASSSRDSSYEQYFGPGTRLTVT.

V and J are TRBV5-6 and TRBJ2-7, with 9 bases identical to TRBD1. Germline V gene lookup returns CDR1 SGHDT and CDR2 YYEEEE. The length of the CDR3 is 13 residues. V dropped 4 bases and J dropped 3; count of bases not matched to a gene: 2. CDR3: CASSMGQGYEQYF. Written as DNA, the CDR3 is TGTGCCAGCAGCATGGGACAGGGCTACGAGCAGTACTTC.

This clone showed up just once. The V gene is TRBV6-5, the J gene TRBJ1-5, with a possible D match to TRBD1 (5 bases). Germline loops: CDR1 MNHEY, CDR2 SVGAGI. This CDR3 has 14 residues. The germline V and J ends were trimmed by 5 bases and 0 bases, with 8 bases remaining between them. Here the CDR3 DNA reads TGTGCCAGCAGTGAACAGGCTAGCAATCAGCCCCAGCATTTT. It is translated as CASSEQASNQPQHF.

This clone has a single count. V is TRBV11-2 and J is TRBJ1-1; 9 positions match TRBD1. The CDR3 has 15 amino acids. Germline-derived CDR1 and CDR2 are SGHAT and FQNNGV. Trimming removed 3 bases from V and 5 bases from J; junction bases left unmatched: 7. The CDR3 DNA reads as TGTGCCAGCAGCTTCGGGGACAGGGATGGAACTGAAGCTTTCTTT. Its translation: CASSFGDRDGTEAFF. Together with reference TRBV11-2 and TRBJ1-1, the CDR3 gives the full variable domain: EAGVAQSPRYKIIEKRQSVAFWCNPISGHATLYWYQQILGQGPKLLIQFQNNGVVDDSQLPKDRFSAERLKGVDSTLKIQPAKLEDSAVYLCASSFGDRDGTEAFFGQGTRLTVV.

The CDR3 is CASSKGEEKLFF. Here the CDR3 DNA reads TGTGCCAGCAGCAAAGGGGAGGAAAAACTGTTTTTT. The chain employs TRBV21-1 and TRBJ1-4. TRBV21-1 is an annotated pseudogene. The length of the CDR3 is 12 residues.

This clone was detected once. The gene calls are TRBV5-1 and TRBJ2-3, with 8 nucleotides matching TRBD2. Per germline, CDR1 SGHRS and CDR2 YFSETQ. The V and J ends lost 4 bases and 4 bases, in that order; junction bases with no gene match: 11. The CDR3 length is 16 residues. Here the CDR3 DNA reads TGCGCCAGCAGCCCTAGTGGTGGGCGGGAGGCAGATACGCAGTATTTT. Translated: CASSPSGGREADTQYF. Full variable domain (rest looked up from reference TRBV5-1 and TRBJ2-3): KAGVTQTPRYLIKTRGQQVTLSCSPISGHRSVSWYQQTPGQGLQFLFEYFSETQRNKGNFPGRFSGRQFSNSRSEMNVSTLELGDSALYLCASSPSGGREADTQYFGPGTRLTVL.

This clone was seen only once. The junction does not match germline at one end; this may be a read error. The same CDR3 can be traced to other DNA sequences in this sample. The V call is TRBV9, the J call TRBJ1-1; D possibly corresponds to TRBD1 (5 bases). CDR3 length: 15 residues. Per germline, CDR1 SGDLS and CDR2 YYNGEE. This CDR3 is CASSGDGGEGTEAFF. The CDR3 DNA sequence: TGTGCCAGCAGCGGAGACGGAGGGGAAGGCACTGAAGCCTTCTTT.

This chain connects TRBV11-2 to TRBJ2-1; 10 bases map to TRBD2. Trimming at V came to 4 bases and at J to 8 bases, leaving 8 bases not matched to a gene. Per germline, CDR1 SGHAT and CDR2 FQNNGV. The CDR3 totals 15 residues. The CDR3 region is CASSSVKRGGHEQFF. The CDR3 DNA follows: TGTGCCAGCAGCTCCGTTAAGCGGGGGGGCCATGAGCAGTTCTTC.

This chain links TRBV11-1 with TRBJ2-1, with TRBD2 matching over 8 bases. With V trimmed by 1 base and J by 8 bases, 7 bases remained unmatched. Germline lookup yields CDR1 SGHAT and CDR2 FQDESV (reference sequence). The CDR3 has 15 amino acids. The CDR3 nucleotides read TGTGCCAGCAGCTTAGGGACCGGGGGGGGACATGAGCAGTTCTTC. It is translated as CASSLGTGGGHEQFF.

The chain joins TRBV18 to TRBJ2-5; 10 positions agree with TRBD1. The germline CDR1 and CDR2 sequences are KGHSH and LQKENI. The V gene end was trimmed by 3 bases and the J gene end by 10 bases; junction bases not matched to a gene: 14. The CDR3 totals 16 residues. Here the CDR3 reads CASSPVRDRGPAGQYF. The CDR3 region has the DNA TGTGCCAGCTCACCCGTCCGGGACAGGGGCCCCGCCGGCCAGTACTTC.

This chain links TRBV4-1 with TRBJ2-7; 11 nucleotides match TRBD1. With 3 bases clipped from V and 6 bases from J, the junction kept 4 bases outside the gene matches. The CDR3 has 14 amino acids. Looked up from germline, CDR1 is MGHRA and CDR2 is YSYEKL. The CDR3 region is CASSQRTGGVEQYF. CDR3 DNA sequence: TGCGCCAGCAGCCAGCGGACAGGGGGCGTCGAGCAGTACTTC.

The table lists this clone with a count of one. Sequence at one end of the junction differs from germline and may be a read error. This chain uses TRBV7-7 with TRBJ2-3; 10 positions match TRBD2. CDR3 size: 14 residues. Germline lookup yields CDR1 SSHAT and CDR2 FNYEAQ (reference sequence). CDR3 region: CASSSSGGTDTQYF. CDR3 sequence (DNA): TGTGCTAGCAGCTCTAGCGGGGGAACAGATACGCAGTATTTT.

The rearrangement joins TRBV7-3 to TRBJ2-3; possibly TRBD1 for D (5 bases). The CDR3 contains 14 residues. CDR1 and CDR2 from the germline V gene are SGHTA and FQGTGA. The ends were cut back, 5 bases at V and 3 bases at J, with 12 bases in the middle. CDR3 nucleotides: TGTGCCAGCAGCCCACTTGGGGCAACAGATACGCAGTATTTT. Translating gives CASSPLGATDTQYF.

J is TRBJ1-1 and V is TRBV5-4, with D possibly being TRBD1 (5 bases). This CDR3 has 12 amino acids. The germline V and J ends were trimmed by 3 bases and 3 bases, with 6 bases remaining between them. Germline CDR1 and CDR2: SGHNT and YYREEE (reference sequence). DNA for the CDR3: TGTGCCAGCAGCTGGGGGGACACTGAAGCTTTCTTT. The encoded protein is CASSWGDTEAFF.

The gene calls are TRBV18 and TRBJ1-2; 8 nucleotides agree with TRBD1. Trimming took 3 bases from V and 3 from J; bases not matched to a gene: 6. CDR1 KGHSH and CDR2 LQKENI come from the germline V gene. This CDR3 is 15 amino acids long. This chain's CDR3 is CASSPEDRADYGYTF. CDR3 nucleotides: TGTGCCAGCTCACCCGAGGACAGGGCGGACTATGGCTACACCTTC.

The chain carries TRBV5-1 and TRBJ2-1; no firm D call. Germline loops: CDR1 SGHRS, CDR2 YFSETQ. The CDR3 covers 14 residues. Deletions cut 0 bases from V and 6 bases from J, with 10 bases between. The CDR3 coding sequence is TGCGCCAGCAGCTTGGCCTGGGCACCCAATGAGCAGTTCTTC. This gives the protein CASSLAWAPNEQFF.

The chain joins TRBV6-1 to TRBJ1-5; 7 bases align to TRBD1. Germline trimming cut 4 bases from V and 4 bases from J; bases unmatched to any gene: 1. The CDR3 is 13 residues long. CDR1 MNHNS and CDR2 SASEGT come from the germline V gene. This CDR3 reads CASSVRGNQPQHF. The CDR3 bases are TGTGCCAGCAGTGTCAGGGGGAATCAGCCCCAGCATTTT.

The chain joins TRBV6-4 to TRBJ2-3; D not certain. Germline loops: CDR1 MRHNA, CDR2 SNTAGT. The length of the CDR3 is 16 residues. The germline V and J ends were trimmed by 4 bases and 0 bases, with 14 bases remaining between them. CDR3: CASSARVVVSTDTQYF. DNA of the CDR3: TGTGCCAGCAGTGCGAGAGTGGTGGTGAGCACAGATACGCAGTATTTT.

The genes are TRBV11-2 and TRBJ1-4; D possibly corresponds to TRBD1 (5 bases). V lost 3 bases and J lost 15, with 11 bases in between. CDR1 is SGHAT, CDR2 FQNNGV, per germline. The CDR3 runs 11 residues. CDR3 nucleotides: TGTGCCAGCAGCTTGGGGGGAGTAATGTTTTTT. It yields the protein CASSLGGVMFF.

V gene TRBV10-1 combines with J gene TRBJ2-2; D perhaps matches TRBD1 (6 bases). CDR3 size: 13 residues. V was shortened by 6 bases and J by 6 bases, with 11 bases between the two germline ends. Germline CDR1 WNHNN, CDR2 SYGVQD (reference sequence). In DNA, the CDR3 is TGCGCCAGCAGACAGGGAGCGGCCGGGGAGCTGTTTTTT. Translated: CASRQGAAGELFF.